This T cell receptor (beta chain) originates from a study of shared clonotypes between healthy human individuals. Naive CD8 cells lacked CD45RO, underwent positive selection for CCR7 and left out terminally differentiated effector memory CD45RA+ cells. Repertoires were generated with immunoSEQ multiplex PCR, while TCRdb's copy carries only in-frame clones and drops some. The sample holds approximately 840,000 clones, 90% to 98% seen once. Deletions cut 3 bases from V and 3 bases from J, with 14 bases between. This CDR3 is built from 15 residues. CDR1 SGHRS and CDR2 YFSETQ come from the germline V gene.

Sequenced input: naive CD8+ T cells sorted from blood. This TCR derives from a man aged 30-40 years in good health. The genes are TRBV5-1 and TRBJ2-3; D is uncertain. The CDR3 DNA sequence: TGCGCCAGCAGCTCCAGAGTTCTTTGGACAGATACGCAGTATTTT. Encoded protein: CASSSRVLWTDTQYF.